This T cell receptor beta chain was recovered during a study of T cell responses to AZD1222 COVID-19 vaccine. Study information: Second doses that came at about 4 or about 12 weeks were put together. Study-level findings and limits: No repertoire was sampled before or during the peak T cell response, only after it. Regions left unmutated in variants are reportedly the target of nearly half of spike-specific TCRs.

In the case of this clone: Its antigen is still unknown.

Produced via immunoSEQ multiplex PCR; TCRdb's table is partial and in-frame only. The data contain 60,000 to 75,000 clones, roughly 89% of them singletons. The sequences come from peripheral blood, collected on day 0 of AZD1222 vaccination. The clonotype originates from an adult in good health.

CDR3 amino acids: CASSQGLVTGNTIYF. The CDR3 DNA follows: TGCGCCAGCAGCCAAGGCCTTGTAACGGGAAACACCATATATTTT. V usage is TRBV4-1 and J usage is TRBJ1-3, with D unresolved. The germline V gene has CDR1 MGHRA and CDR2 YSYEKL. V shed 1 base and J shed 4 bases, with 11 bases lying between them. The CDR3 sequence is 15 residues long.